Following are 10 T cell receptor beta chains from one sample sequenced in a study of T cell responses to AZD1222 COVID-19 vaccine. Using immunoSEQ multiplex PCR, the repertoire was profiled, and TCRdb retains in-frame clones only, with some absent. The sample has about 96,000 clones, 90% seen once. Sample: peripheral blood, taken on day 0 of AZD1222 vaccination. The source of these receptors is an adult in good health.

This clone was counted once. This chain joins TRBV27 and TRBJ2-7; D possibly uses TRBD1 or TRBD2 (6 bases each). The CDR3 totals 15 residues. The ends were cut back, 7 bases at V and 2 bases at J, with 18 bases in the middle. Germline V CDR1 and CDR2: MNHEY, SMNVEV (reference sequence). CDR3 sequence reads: CASNEAWGATYEQYF. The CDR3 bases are TGTGCCAGCAATGAGGCCTGGGGGGCCACCTACGAGCAGTACTTC.

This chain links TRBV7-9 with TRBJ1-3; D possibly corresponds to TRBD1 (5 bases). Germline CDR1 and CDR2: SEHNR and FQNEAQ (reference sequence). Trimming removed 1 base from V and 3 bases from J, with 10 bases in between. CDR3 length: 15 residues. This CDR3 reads CASSLVGAGGNTIYF. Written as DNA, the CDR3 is TGTGCCAGCAGCTTAGTAGGGGCAGGTGGAAACACCATATATTTT.

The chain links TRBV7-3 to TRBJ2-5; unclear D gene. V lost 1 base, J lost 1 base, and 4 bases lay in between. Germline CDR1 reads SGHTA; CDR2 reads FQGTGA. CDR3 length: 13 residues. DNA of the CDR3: TGTGCCAGCAGCTTAATCTCCCAAGAGACCCAGTACTTC. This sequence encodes CASSLISQETQYF.

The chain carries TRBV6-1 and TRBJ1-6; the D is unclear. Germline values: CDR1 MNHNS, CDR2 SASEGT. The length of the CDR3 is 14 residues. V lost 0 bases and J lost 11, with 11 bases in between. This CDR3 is CASSEALGVPPLHF. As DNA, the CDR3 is TGTGCCAGCAGTGAAGCGCTTGGGGTTCCACCCCTCCACTTT.

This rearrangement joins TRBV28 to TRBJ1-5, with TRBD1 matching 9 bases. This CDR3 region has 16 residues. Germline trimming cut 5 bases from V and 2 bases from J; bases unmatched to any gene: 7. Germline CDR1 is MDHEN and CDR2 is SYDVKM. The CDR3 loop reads CASSRHRGPGNQPQHF. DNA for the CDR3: TGTGCCAGCAGTCGTCACAGGGGGCCGGGCAATCAGCCCCAGCATTTT.

CDR3 residues: CASSPENIPQETQYF. In DNA, the CDR3 is TGTGCCAGCTCACCCGAGAACATCCCACAAGAGACCCAGTACTTC. This chain uses TRBV18 with TRBJ2-5; no clear D. This CDR3 has 15 residues. Germline V CDR1 and CDR2: KGHSH, LQKENI. Trimming removed 3 bases at V and 2 bases at J, with 13 bases between.

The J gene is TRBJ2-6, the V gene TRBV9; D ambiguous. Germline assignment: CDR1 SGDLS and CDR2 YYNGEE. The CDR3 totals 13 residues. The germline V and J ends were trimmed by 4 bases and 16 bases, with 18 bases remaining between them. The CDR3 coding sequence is TGTGCCAGCAGCCCCCCCTCAGACCGCGAACTGACTTTC. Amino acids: CASSPPSDRELTF.

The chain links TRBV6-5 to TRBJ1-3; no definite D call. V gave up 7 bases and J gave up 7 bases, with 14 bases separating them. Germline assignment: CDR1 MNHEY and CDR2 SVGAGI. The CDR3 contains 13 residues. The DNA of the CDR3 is TGTGCCAGCACCCAGCAATTACAGAACACCATATATTTT. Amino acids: CASTQQLQNTIYF.

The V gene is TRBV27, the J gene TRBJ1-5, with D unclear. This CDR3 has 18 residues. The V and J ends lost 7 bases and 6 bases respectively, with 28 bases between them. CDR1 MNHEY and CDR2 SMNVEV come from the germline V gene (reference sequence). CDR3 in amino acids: CASTQLKRRLGFGQPQHF. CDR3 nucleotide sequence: TGTGCCAGCACCCAACTTAAAAGGCGGCTCGGCTTCGGTCAGCCCCAGCATTTT.

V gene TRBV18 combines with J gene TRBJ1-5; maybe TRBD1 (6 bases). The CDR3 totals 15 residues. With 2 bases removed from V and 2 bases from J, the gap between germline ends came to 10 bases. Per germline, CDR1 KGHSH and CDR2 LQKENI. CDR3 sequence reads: CASSPLGAGNQPQHF. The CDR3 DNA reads TGTGCCAGCTCACCATTGGGGGCCGGCAATCAGCCCCAGCATTTT.